This T cell receptor (beta chain) was profiled in a study of post-analysis software for immune sequencing data. Concerning this clonotype itself: The target antigen is unknown.

Each TCR beta cDNA library carried unique molecular identifiers. T cells, roughly 0.95 to 10 million of them, yielded 500,000 or so cDNA molecules. TCRdb called the PCR reads again in MiXCR, with one record for every CDR3 protein. The repertoire has just over 250,000 distinct CDR3 sequences, about 38% of them found once; the top ten carry more than 4%. The study, taken as a whole, reports: Samples from a shared batch, those prepared together, strongly co-clustered by F measure. For normalized Chao1 diversity, multiple sclerosis patients scored significantly lower than controls did.

Source material: blood. This receptor was taken from a girl aged 10-17 years with multiple sclerosis.

The CDR3 loop reads CASSSPSTGGFDGYTF. CDR3 coding DNA: TGTGCCAGCAGTTCCCCTTCTACAGGGGGCTTTGATGGCTACACCTTC. The rearrangement links TRBV6-5 to TRBJ1-2; TRBD1 aligns across 9 bases. CDR1 and CDR2 from the germline V gene are MNHEY and SVGAGI. This CDR3 is built from 16 residues. J was trimmed by 6 bases and V by 4 bases; bases with no gene match: 12.